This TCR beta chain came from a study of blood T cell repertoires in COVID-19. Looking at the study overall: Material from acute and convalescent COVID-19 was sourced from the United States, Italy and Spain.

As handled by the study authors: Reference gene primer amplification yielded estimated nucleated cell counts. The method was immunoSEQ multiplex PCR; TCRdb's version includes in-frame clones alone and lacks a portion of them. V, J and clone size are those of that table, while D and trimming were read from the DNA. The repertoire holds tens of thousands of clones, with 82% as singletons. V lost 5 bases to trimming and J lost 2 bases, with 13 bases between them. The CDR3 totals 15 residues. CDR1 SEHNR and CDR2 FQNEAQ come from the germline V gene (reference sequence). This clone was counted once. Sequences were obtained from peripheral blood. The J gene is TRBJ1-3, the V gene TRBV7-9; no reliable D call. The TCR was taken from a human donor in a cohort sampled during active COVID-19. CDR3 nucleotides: TGTGCCAGCAGCCCGCGGTCCGTTCCTGGAAACACCATATATTTT. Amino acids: CASSPRSVPGNTIYF. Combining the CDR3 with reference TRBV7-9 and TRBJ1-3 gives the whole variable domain DTGVSQNPRHKITKRGQNVTFRCDPISEHNRLYWYRQTLGQGPEFLTYFQNEAQLEKSRLLSDRFSAERPKGSFSTLEIQRTEQGDSAMYLCASSPRSVPGNTIYFGEGSWLTVV.